This T cell receptor beta chain is drawn from a study of blood T cells in healthy people across ages. Comment on this clonotype: Its antigen is undetermined.

Then a second PCR, running about 7 to 11 cycles, was carried out with a sample-barcoded 5' primer and a J-beta primer mix. TCRdb ran MiXCR on the 5' RACE reads and lists one entry per CDR3 protein. Among more than 650,000 distinct CDR3 sequences listed, 20% to 25% were seen once. This CDR3 has 15 amino acids. Germline V lookup: CDR1 LGHNA, CDR2 YSLEER. Trimming pared 0 bases from V and 4 bases from J, leaving 10 bases between. Points from the study as a whole: No one knew whether donors had CMV, which possibly confounded expanded clonotype changes.

The chain uses TRBV4-3 and TRBJ1-3; no firm D call. Sequenced input: blood. The source of this sequence is a man in his 70s in good health. CDR3 amino acids: CASSQDRGGGNTIYF. CDR3 in DNA: TGCGCCAGCAGCCAAGATCGGGGTGGCGGAAACACCATATATTTT.